Shown below are 29 T cell receptor beta chains from a single sample sequenced in a study of cytomegalovirus exposure and HLA in healthy donors. Primers included in the PCR were 60 Vbeta and 13 Jbeta primers. The method was immunoSEQ multiplex PCR; TCRdb's version includes in-frame clones alone and lacks a portion of them. Of some 150,000 clones in the sample, around 79% were seen once. Material for sequencing was PBMCs. The source is a male donor in good health and CMV-seronegative.

This clone was observed a single time. The chain carries TRBV6-5 and TRBJ1-2; D might be TRBD1 (5 bases). CDR3 length: 14 amino acids. The germline V gene has CDR1 MNHEY and CDR2 SVGAGI. V dropped 2 bases and J dropped 6 bases, with 13 bases sitting between them. The CDR3 DNA sequence: TGTGCCAGCAGTTACAATTTAGGGGCCGATGGCTACACCTTC. Translated, it gives CASSYNLGADGYTF.

J is TRBJ1-3 and V is TRBV25-1; D gene uncertain. The V end lost 3 bases, the J end lost 0 bases, and 15 bases lay between the germline ends. The CDR3 sequence is 17 residues long. Germline CDR1 MGHDK, CDR2 SYGVNS. The CDR3 region is CASSDRHGYASGNTIYF. DNA of the CDR3: TGTGCCAGCAGTGACCGCCACGGGTACGCCTCTGGAAACACCATATATTTT. Drawing the rest from reference TRBV25-1 and TRBJ1-3, the complete variable domain is EADIYQTPRYLVIGTGKKITLECSQTMGHDKMYWYQQDPGMELHLIHYSYGVNSTEKGDLSSESTVSRIRTEHFPLTLESARPSHTSQYLCASSDRHGYASGNTIYFGEGSWLTVV.

This chain connects TRBV2 to TRBJ2-3, with TRBD2 matching over 9 bases. CDR1 and CDR2 (germline): SNHLY, FYNNEI. The CDR3 covers 15 residues. The junction had 6 bases not matched to a gene; V was cut back by 6 bases and J by 2 bases. In DNA, the CDR3 is TGTGCCAGCAGGAACCTAGCGGGATTCACAGATACGCAGTATTTT. This encodes CASRNLAGFTDTQYF.

The V gene is TRBV9, the J gene TRBJ2-3; 9 nucleotides align to TRBD1. Germline CDR1 is SGDLS and CDR2 is YYNGEE. The trim removed 3 bases at V and 2 bases at J, leaving 7 bases unmatched. The CDR3 contains 16 residues. CDR3 nucleotides: TGTGCCAGCAGCGCGAGGACAGGGGCAATCACAGATACGCAGTATTTT. Translation gives CASSARTGAITDTQYF.

The rearrangement uses TRBV5-1 and TRBJ1-4, with 7 nucleotides matching TRBD1. The length of the CDR3 is 16 residues. Germline CDR1 is SGHRS and CDR2 is YFSETQ. Trimming cost V 4 bases and J 4 bases; bases outside gene matches: 10. The CDR3 sequence: CASSLGQLGVNEKLFF. The DNA for the CDR3 is TGCGCCAGCAGCCTGGGACAGTTAGGGGTTAATGAAAAACTGTTTTTT.

This chain joins TRBV14 and TRBJ1-5; TRBD1 agrees at 7 bases. The CDR3 is 12 amino acids. Losses at the gene ends were 1 base for V and 9 bases for J; bases not matched to a gene: 0. The germline V gene encodes CDR1 SGHDN and CDR2 FVKESK. The CDR3 is CASSQAGGPQHF. Here the CDR3 DNA reads TGTGCCAGCAGCCAAGCAGGGGGGCCCCAGCATTTT.

In its sample, this clone was seen a few times. The rearrangement joins TRBV7-3 to TRBJ2-2, with 9 bases lining up with TRBD2. The V gene's germline CDR1 is SGHTA and CDR2 FQGTGA. With 5 bases clipped from V and 6 bases from J, the junction kept 13 bases outside the gene matches. The CDR3 runs to 17 residues. The CDR3 DNA follows: TGTGCCAGCAGCCCAGAGGGACTAGCTTTGGGCGCCGGGGAGCTGTTTTTT. Amino acid sequence: CASSPEGLALGAGELFF. Together with reference TRBV7-3 and TRBJ2-2, the CDR3 gives the full variable domain: GAGVSQTPSNKVTEKGKYVELRCDPISGHTALYWYRQSLGQGPEFLIYFQGTGAADDSGLPNDRFFAVRPEGSVSTLKIQRTERGDSAVYLCASSPEGLALGAGELFFGEGSRLTVL.

This chain connects TRBV7-9 to TRBJ1-2; TRBD1 is a possible D gene (5 bases). V was shortened by 1 base and J by 2 bases, with 11 bases between the two germline ends. Germline V gives CDR1 SEHNR, CDR2 FQNEAQ (reference sequence). The CDR3 is 15 residues long. CDR3 loop: CASSLGDSRNYGYTF. DNA of the CDR3: TGTGCCAGCAGCTTAGGCGACAGCCGGAACTATGGCTACACCTTC.

The chain combines TRBV9 with TRBJ1-2; D ambiguous. V was cut by 0 bases and J by 4 bases, with 10 bases left in between. Per the germline V gene, CDR1 is SGDLS and CDR2 is YYNGEE. The CDR3 spans 14 residues. CDR3 sequence (DNA): TGTGCCAGCAGCGTAGTGGAGGCCTTCTATGGCTACACCTTC. Encoded protein: CASSVVEAFYGYTF.

This chain links TRBV4-2 with TRBJ2-4; TRBD2 matches 9 bases. The CDR3 loop spans 14 amino acids. Germline CDR1 reads LGHNA; CDR2 reads YNFKEQ. J was trimmed by 8 bases and V by 5 bases; bases with no gene match: 7. The CDR3 coding sequence is TGTGCCAGCAGCGCGGGAGGGGGGGTGGACATTCAGTACTTC. The encoded protein is CASSAGGGVDIQYF.

This clone was seen a few times. The CDR3 bases are TGTGCCAGCAGCTACGACAGCAGCCTCTACTACGAGCAGTACTTC. It codes for CASSYDSSLYYEQYF. The chain has TRBV7-2 and TRBJ2-7; TRBD1 might be the D (5 bases). Trimming stripped 4 bases from V and 3 bases from J, with 16 bases between. The CDR3 is 15 amino acids. Germline CDR1 and CDR2: SGHTA and FQGNSA. The variable domain in full, completed from reference TRBV7-2 and TRBJ2-7, reads GAGVSQSPSNKVTEKGKDVELRCDPISGHTALYWYRQSLGQGLEFLIYFQGNSAPDKSGLPSDRFSAERTGGSVSTLTIQRTQQEDSAVYLCASSYDSSLYYEQYFGPGTRLTVT.

This chain links TRBV4-2 with TRBJ2-1, with 10 bases lining up with TRBD2. Unmatched junction bases numbered 15, after V lost 0 bases and J lost 7 bases. Germline CDR1 reads LGHNA; CDR2 reads YNFKEQ. This CDR3 is 19 amino acids long. The CDR3 sequence is CASSQEWNPAAGGGNEQFF. CDR3 coding DNA: TGTGCCAGCAGCCAAGAATGGAATCCTGCAGCGGGAGGGGGGAATGAGCAGTTCTTC.

This clone was seen more than once but under ten times. This sequence joins TRBV7-8 and TRBJ2-3; 8 positions match TRBD1. The V and J ends lost 5 bases and 4 bases, in that order; junction bases with no gene match: 14. Germline lookup yields CDR1 SGHVS and CDR2 FQNEAQ. The length of the CDR3 is 17 residues. CDR3 DNA sequence: TGTGCCAGCAGCCTCAGACCCCGGGACAGGCTATCAGATACGCAGTATTTT. Its translation is CASSLRPRDRLSDTQYF.

The chain couples TRBV25-1 to TRBJ1-1, with 8 bases matching TRBD1. V was clipped by 1 base and J by 5 bases; unmatched bases: 3. Germline V gene data show CDR1 as MGHDK and CDR2 as SYGVNS. This CDR3 region has 14 residues. As DNA, the CDR3 is TGTGCCAGCAGTGAATCCAGGGGGCGGACTGAAGCTTTCTTT. The encoded protein is CASSESRGRTEAFF.

With respect to this clone: The junction does not match germline at one end; this may be a read error. The rearrangement joins TRBV7-9 to TRBJ2-1, with no clear D. Per germline, CDR1 SEHNR and CDR2 FQNEAQ (reference sequence). This CDR3 spans 16 amino acids. The CDR3 is CSSSLVAGGTYNEQFF. Here the CDR3 DNA reads TGTTCCAGCAGCTTAGTTGCAGGTGGCACCTACAATGAGCAGTTCTTC.

Concerning this clone: Within the sample, other DNA sequences also encode this same CDR3. The V gene is TRBV7-8, the J gene TRBJ2-7; 8 bases are a match to TRBD2. V gave up 5 bases and J gave up 2 bases; unmatched junction bases: 5. The CDR3 runs 14 residues. The V gene's germline CDR1 is SGHVS and CDR2 FQNEAQ. This CDR3 reads CASSIAGGPYEQYF. CDR3 DNA sequence: TGTGCCAGCAGCATCGCGGGAGGCCCCTACGAGCAGTACTTC.

V gene TRBV7-9 combines with J gene TRBJ2-7, with 11 bases fitting TRBD1. The ends lost 5 bases at V and 4 bases at J; junction bases unmatched: 13. This CDR3 spans 17 amino acids. Germline V lookup: CDR1 SEHNR, CDR2 FQNEAQ (reference sequence). The CDR3: CASSHPPHGTGGYEQYF. The CDR3 DNA reads as TGTGCCAGCAGCCATCCCCCCCACGGGACAGGGGGGTACGAGCAGTACTTC.

The rearrangement links TRBV5-4 to TRBJ1-5; TRBD1 aligns across 7 bases. Germline CDR1 and CDR2: SGHNT and YYREEE (reference sequence). The CDR3 extends over 15 amino acids. The V and J ends lost 0 bases and 3 bases, in that order; junction bases with no gene match: 3. CDR3 residues: CASSLGGQFNQPQHF. The CDR3 DNA is TGTGCCAGCAGCTTGGGGGGACAGTTCAATCAGCCCCAGCATTTT.

CDR3 residues: CASSSRSTGSYEQYF. The CDR3 nucleotides are TGTGCCAGCAGTTCAAGATCGACAGGTTCCTACGAGCAGTACTTC. The chain recombines TRBV6-5 with TRBJ2-7; perhaps TRBD1 as D (6 bases). The germline CDR1 and CDR2 sequences are MNHEY and SVGAGI. V was cut by 4 bases and J by 1 base, with 14 bases left in between. The CDR3 runs 15 residues.

The chain uses TRBV6-6 and TRBJ2-1; TRBD2 agrees at 7 bases. This CDR3 is 13 amino acids long. With 5 bases clipped from V and 5 bases from J, the junction kept 3 bases outside the gene matches. CDR1 is MNHNY and CDR2 is SVGAGI in the germline V gene (reference sequence). Written as DNA, the CDR3 is TGTGCCAGCAGTACCGGGGGGAACAATGAGCAGTTCTTC. This codes for CASSTGGNNEQFF.

The V and J genes are TRBV9 and TRBJ2-1, with TRBD1 matching over 10 bases. This CDR3 is 14 amino acids long. V was clipped by 3 bases and J by 5 bases; unmatched bases: 2. In germline, CDR1 is SGDLS, CDR2 YYNGEE. DNA for the CDR3: TGTGCCAGCAGCGGGGGACAGGGGAACAATGAGCAGTTCTTC. It specifies CASSGGQGNNEQFF.

This clone was observed a handful of times. The chain carries TRBV4-2 and TRBJ2-5; 7 bases agree with TRBD1. Germline lookup yields CDR1 LGHNA and CDR2 YNFKEQ. V dropped 3 bases and J dropped 1; count of bases not matched to a gene: 2. The length of the CDR3 is 14 residues. The CDR3: CASSQGTVQETQYF. CDR3 DNA sequence: TGTGCCAGCAGCCAGGGGACAGTCCAAGAGACCCAGTACTTC.

This chain uses TRBV7-9 with TRBJ1-3; no reliable D call. CDR1 is SEHNR, CDR2 FQNEAQ, per germline (reference sequence). This CDR3 has 12 residues. Deletions cut 3 bases from V and 9 bases from J, with 9 bases between. CDR3 DNA: TGTGCCAGCAGCTTCGCGGAGTCCACCATATATTTT. Encoded protein: CASSFAESTIYF. The full variable domain, rest sourced from reference TRBV7-9 and TRBJ1-3, is DTGVSQNPRHKITKRGQNVTFRCDPISEHNRLYWYRQTLGQGPEFLTYFQNEAQLEKSRLLSDRFSAERPKGSFSTLEIQRTEQGDSAMYLCASSFAESTIYFGEGSWLTVV.

To note about this clone: The germline gene is not matched at one end of the junction; a read error may be the cause. The rearrangement links TRBV5-1 to TRBJ2-5; 10 bases fit TRBD2. Germline V gene sequence: CDR1 SGHRS, CDR2 YFSETQ. This CDR3 has 15 amino acids. The CDR3 protein is CASTLPSGGQETQYF. In DNA form, the CDR3 reads TGCGCCAGCACCTTGCCTAGCGGGGGCCAAGAGACCCAGTACTTC.

This chain uses TRBV11-2 with TRBJ2-7; no clear D. This CDR3 has 12 amino acids. V was cut by 1 base and J by 9 bases, with 10 bases left in between. Germline lookup yields CDR1 SGHAT and CDR2 FQNNGV. DNA for the CDR3: TGTGCCAGCAGCTTAGTGTTCAACTCGCAGTACTTC. Protein product: CASSLVFNSQYF.

The chain employs TRBV6-5 and TRBJ1-5; D is unclear. The V gene's germline CDR1 is MNHEY and CDR2 SVGAGI. CDR3 length equals 14 residues. V was trimmed by 5 bases and J by 0 bases, leaving 8 bases between them. The CDR3 here is CASSETSSNQPQHF. Written as DNA, the CDR3 is TGTGCCAGCAGTGAGACAAGTAGCAATCAGCCCCAGCATTTT.

Note on this clone: At one of its ends the junction is not consistent with the germline gene, which may arise from a read error. The chain combines TRBV7-7 with TRBJ2-2; the D gene is possibly TRBD1 (6 bases). This CDR3 has 14 residues. Per the germline V gene, CDR1 is SSHAT and CDR2 is FNYEAQ (reference sequence). CDR3 loop: CASSLSQGSGELFF. In DNA form, the CDR3 reads TGTGCTAGCAGCCTATCCCAGGGGTCCGGGGAGCTGTTTTTT.

The rearrangement joins TRBV4-1 to TRBJ2-7, with TRBD1 identical over 8 bases. Germline V gives CDR1 MGHRA, CDR2 YSYEKL. The CDR3 has 14 amino acids. After removal of 4 bases from V and 5 bases from J, the junction contained 7 bases not matched to a gene. CDR3 in amino acids: CASSLTTGVDEQYF. The CDR3 bases are TGCGCCAGCAGCCTGACGACAGGGGTCGACGAGCAGTACTTC.

V gene TRBV4-1 combines with J gene TRBJ2-4; D is undetermined. This CDR3 is built from 16 residues. In germline, CDR1 is MGHRA, CDR2 YSYEKL. Trimming took off 1 base at V and 0 bases at J, with 10 bases between the two ends. In nucleotides, the CDR3 is TGCGCCAGCAGCCAAGTGGCGGTGGGAGCCAAAAACATTCAGTACTTC. Its translation: CASSQVAVGAKNIQYF.